Listed here are 29 T cell receptor beta chains from one sample, sequenced in a study of blood T cells in healthy people across ages. PCR was performed a second time for about 7 to 11 cycles using a sample-barcoded 5' primer and a J-beta primer mix. TCRdb redid the calling of the 5' RACE reads with MiXCR, one entry per CDR3 protein. The sample has about 1.4 million distinct CDR3 sequences; roughly 60% are singletons. The sequencing sample was made of blood. These TCRs come from a man between 18 and 29 years old in good health.

J is TRBJ2-3 and V is TRBV20-1; 7 bases line up with TRBD2. Losses at the gene ends were 7 bases for V and 0 bases for J; bases not matched to a gene: 10. CDR3 length: 15 amino acids. Germline assignment: CDR1 DFQATT and CDR2 SNEGSKA (reference sequence). The CDR3 protein is CSVRSGAISTDTQYF. CDR3 bases: TGCAGTGTCAGAAGCGGGGCGATTAGCACAGATACGCAGTATTTT.

V gene TRBV4-3 combines with J gene TRBJ2-3; maybe TRBD1 (5 bases). This CDR3 comprises 15 residues. Germline values: CDR1 LGHNA, CDR2 YSLEER. Trimming pared 1 base from V and 6 bases from J, leaving 14 bases between. CDR3 region: CASSQGLAGMDTQYF. DNA of the CDR3: TGCGCCAGCAGCCAAGGCCTTGCAGGGATGGATACGCAGTATTTT.

J is TRBJ1-6 and V is TRBV7-9, with 12 bases identical to TRBD1. Per the germline V gene, CDR1 is SEHNR and CDR2 is FQNEAQ (reference sequence). CDR3 length: 15 amino acids. V shed 1 base, J shed 13 bases, and the junction held 5 bases outside the gene matches. CDR3 sequence: CASSLVGTGGFPLHF. For the CDR3, the DNA is TGTGCCAGCAGCTTAGTCGGGACAGGGGGCTTTCCCCTCCACTTT.

The V call is TRBV12-3 or TRBV12-4, the J call TRBJ2-3; 8 bases agree with TRBD1. The CDR3 is made up of 14 amino acids. The J segment lost 6 bases and the V segment lost 0 bases, leaving 2 bases of the junction unmatched. The CDR3 sequence is CASSLARQGDTQYF. CDR3 nucleotides: TGTGCCAGCAGTTTAGCGCGACAGGGGGATACGCAGTATTTT.

V is TRBV4-3 and J is TRBJ2-1; D is possibly TRBD2 (6 bases). The germline gives CDR1 LGHNA, CDR2 YSLEER. The CDR3 contains 18 residues. The ends were cut back, 0 bases at V and 8 bases at J, with 23 bases in the middle. CDR3 coding DNA: TGCGCCAGCAGCCAAGATCTTGCGGGAAGGCAAGTCGTCGATGAGCAGTTCTTC. This codes for CASSQDLAGRQVVDEQFF.

The chain recombines TRBV20-1 with TRBJ2-7; D gene unclear. Trimming removed 5 bases at V and 2 bases at J, with 19 bases between. Germline values: CDR1 DFQATT, CDR2 SNEGSKA (reference sequence). The CDR3 runs to 15 residues. In nucleotides, the CDR3 is TGCAGTGCTGCCCCCGGATTGGCCCCAGCCTACGAGCAGTACTTC. The encoded protein is CSAAPGLAPAYEQYF.

The genes are TRBV4-3 and TRBJ2-3, with 7 positions matching TRBD1. Trimming removed 6 bases from V and 0 bases from J; junction bases left unmatched: 12. This CDR3 has 17 residues. Germline V gives CDR1 LGHNA, CDR2 YSLEER. Here the CDR3 DNA reads TGCGCCAGCAGACGACAGGGTATCGGGCTGAGCACAGATACGCAGTATTTT. Translation gives CASRRQGIGLSTDTQYF.

This clonotype was observed a few times. This chain links TRBV7-7 with TRBJ2-4, with D unclear. The end of the DNA fits TRBJ2-5 better, so the J call may be wrong. Germline assignment: CDR1 SSHAT and CDR2 FNYEAQ (reference sequence). The CDR3 has 14 residues. In nucleotides, the CDR3 is TGTGCCAGCAGCTTAGTCGGTTTTACAGAGACCCAGTACTTC. Protein product: CASSLVGFTETQYF.

This chain connects TRBV7-9 to TRBJ1-1; D is unclear. This CDR3 has 15 residues. The germline gives CDR1 SEHNR, CDR2 FQNEAQ (reference sequence). The germline V and J ends were trimmed by 2 bases and 3 bases, with 13 bases remaining between them. The CDR3, as DNA: TGTGCCAGCAGCTTATTGTGGGTAAAAGACACTGAAGCTTTCTTT. Residues: CASSLLWVKDTEAFF.

This clonotype was counted once. This rearrangement joins TRBV4-1 to TRBJ2-7, with 13 bases lining up with TRBD2. V lost 2 bases, J lost 1 base, and 2 bases stayed unmatched. This CDR3 is built from 16 residues. Germline V gene sequence: CDR1 MGHRA, CDR2 YSYEKL. CDR3 coding DNA: TGCGCCAGCAGCCAATTGGGACTAGCGGGATCCTACGAGCAGTACTTC. As protein: CASSQLGLAGSYEQYF.

The chain recombines TRBV7-2 with TRBJ1-2; D remains unclear. V was trimmed by 5 bases and J by 3 bases, leaving 13 bases between them. Germline loops: CDR1 SGHTA, CDR2 FQGNSA. This CDR3 is 14 amino acids long. CDR3: CASSVVPIDYGYTF. The CDR3 DNA reads as TGTGCCAGCAGCGTAGTCCCAATCGACTATGGCTACACCTTC.

A few counts support this clonotype. The chain carries TRBV6-6 and TRBJ1-2; TRBD1 is a possible D gene (6 bases). Germline V gives CDR1 MNHNY, CDR2 SVGAGI (reference sequence). V gave up 5 bases and J gave up 6 bases, with 19 bases separating them. CDR3 length: 15 amino acids. The CDR3: CASSNHRDKENGYTF. The CDR3 DNA is TGTGCCAGCAGTAACCACAGGGACAAGGAAAATGGCTACACCTTC.

The J gene is TRBJ1-1, the V gene TRBV27; D ambiguous. Trimming pared 10 bases from V and 0 bases from J, leaving 12 bases between. This CDR3 spans 13 amino acids. Germline V CDR1 and CDR2: MNHEY, SMNVEV (reference sequence). CDR3 sequence reads: CATAASMNTEAFF. The CDR3 DNA reads as TGTGCCACAGCGGCCAGCATGAACACTGAAGCTTTCTTT.

V gene TRBV5-1 combines with J gene TRBJ2-3; TRBD2 matches 10 bases. The CDR3 totals 14 residues. Germline CDR1 SGHRS, CDR2 YFSETQ. With 2 bases clipped from V and 5 bases from J, the junction kept 2 bases outside the gene matches. As DNA, the CDR3 is TGCGCCAGCAGCTTTAGGACTAGCGGAGATACGCAGTATTTT. Its protein product is CASSFRTSGDTQYF.

The CDR3 reads CASSLALSPPTDTQYF. The CDR3 nucleotides are TGCGCCAGCAGCTTGGCCCTTAGCCCCCCGACAGATACGCAGTATTTT. The V call is TRBV5-1, the J call TRBJ2-3, with no clear D. Trimming removed 0 bases at V and 3 bases at J, with 14 bases between. This CDR3 region has 16 residues. The germline CDR1 and CDR2 sequences are SGHRS and YFSETQ.

The J gene is TRBJ2-1, the V gene TRBV20-1; 8 nucleotides align to TRBD2. Per germline, CDR1 DFQATT and CDR2 SNEGSKA (reference sequence). V shed 3 bases and J 8 bases; nucleotides not matched to a gene: 12. The CDR3 runs to 15 residues. CDR3 protein: CSASSRSGRRHEQFF. DNA of the CDR3: TGCAGTGCTAGTTCGCGGAGCGGGAGAAGGCATGAGCAGTTCTTC.

This chain connects TRBV4-1 to TRBJ1-1; TRBD1 matches 9 bases. The germline CDR1 and CDR2 sequences are MGHRA and YSYEKL. V lost 3 bases and J lost 5; bases outside the gene matches: 7. This CDR3 comprises 15 residues. The CDR3 region has the DNA TGCGCCAGCAGCCACTCCGGGACAGGGCGAACTGAAGCTTTCTTT. Amino acids: CASSHSGTGRTEAFF.

The chain uses TRBV11-2 and TRBJ2-2, with TRBD2 identical over 9 bases. The CDR3 sequence is 17 residues long. Per the germline V gene, CDR1 is SGHAT and CDR2 is FQNNGV. The junction had 10 bases not matched to a gene; V was cut back by 5 bases and J by 3 bases. The CDR3 DNA sequence: TGTGCCAGCAGCCGTCCCTTAGCGGGGGCGGACACCGGGGAGCTGTTTTTT. It yields the protein CASSRPLAGADTGELFF.

A few counts support this clonotype. The chain recombines TRBV24-1 with TRBJ2-2, with 7 bases fitting TRBD1. V was clipped by 1 base and J by 7 bases; unmatched bases: 8. Germline values: CDR1 KGHDR, CDR2 SFDVKD. CDR3 length: 16 residues. The CDR3 sequence: CATSDFRTGSRGELFF. CDR3 in DNA: TGTGCCACCAGTGATTTCAGGACAGGATCACGCGGGGAGCTGTTTTTT.

This clonotype was counted between two and nine times. The V and J genes are TRBV3-1 and TRBJ2-1; possibly TRBD1 for D (6 bases). The CDR3 has 14 amino acids. Germline V gene data show CDR1 as LGHDT and CDR2 as YNNKEL (reference sequence). V shed 3 bases and J shed 5 bases, with 11 bases lying between them. The CDR3 bases are TGTGCCAGCAGCCACCGGACAGCCAACAATGAGCAGTTCTTC. Protein: CASSHRTANNEQFF.

V is TRBV29-1 and J is TRBJ2-1, with D perhaps matching TRBD2 (6 bases). V was trimmed by 7 bases and J by 7 bases, leaving 20 bases between them. Germline CDR1 reads SQVTM; CDR2 reads ANQGSEA. The CDR3 contains 14 residues. DNA for the CDR3: TGCAGCGGTCGATTAGCGGAGATCGCGAATGAGCAGTTCTTC. Residues: CSGRLAEIANEQFF.

The chain carries TRBV14 and TRBJ2-3; D perhaps matches TRBD2 (5 bases). Trimming took off 1 base at V and 2 bases at J, with 7 bases between the two ends. Germline V gene data show CDR1 as SGHDN and CDR2 as FVKESK. The CDR3 is 14 residues long. The CDR3 reads CASSQGTVTDTQYF. The DNA of the CDR3 is TGTGCCAGCAGCCAAGGGACTGTCACAGATACGCAGTATTTT.

This clonotype was detected once. The junction and the germline gene differ at one end; a read error may be behind it. CDR3 sequence: CASSLAGTNQPQHF. The CDR3 nucleotides read TGTGCCAGCAGCCTAGCGGGGACTAATCAGCCCCAGCATTTT. The V gene is TRBV7-9, the J gene TRBJ1-5; TRBD1 is a possible D gene (5 bases). In germline, CDR1 is SEHNR, CDR2 FQNEAQ (reference sequence). The CDR3 spans 14 residues.

The V call is TRBV27, the J call TRBJ1-1, with a weak D call TRBD1 (6 bases). Deletions cut 5 bases from V and 6 bases from J, with 16 bases between. Germline V gives CDR1 MNHEY, CDR2 SMNVEV (reference sequence). This CDR3 region has 14 residues. CDR3 bases: TGTGCCAGCAGTCCCCTTGGGACAATAGCTGAAGCTTTCTTT. It translates to CASSPLGTIAEAFF.

This clonotype occurred a few times. This sequence joins TRBV4-1 and TRBJ2-5; D remains unclear. Trimming removed 8 bases at V and 5 bases at J, with 12 bases between. CDR1 MGHRA and CDR2 YSYEKL come from the germline V gene. This CDR3 is 12 amino acids long. In nucleotides, the CDR3 is TGCGCCAGCTGGCGCGCGAGGGAGACCCAGTACTTC. It translates to CASWRARETQYF.

As for this clonotype: Mismatch with germline at one junction end may stem from a read error. The chain couples TRBV9 to TRBJ2-1, with 13 bases matching TRBD2. The CDR3 contains 16 residues. The germline gives CDR1 SGDLS, CDR2 YYNGEE. Written as DNA, the CDR3 is TGTGCCGGCAGCGTCACCGGGACTAGCGGGGTTAATGAGCAGTTCTTC. Protein product: CAGSVTGTSGVNEQFF.

V is TRBV10-3 and J is TRBJ1-5; no reliable D call. Trimming removed 1 base at V and 5 bases at J, with 3 bases between. Germline V gene lookup returns CDR1 ENHRY and CDR2 SYGVKD. This CDR3 contains 12 residues. This chain's CDR3 is CAISEFDQPQHF. In nucleotides, the CDR3 is TGTGCCATCAGTGAGTTTGATCAGCCCCAGCATTTT.

This clonotype was detected only a few times. The chain uses TRBV29-1 and TRBJ2-5; D may be TRBD1 (6 bases). V lost 6 bases, J lost 1 base, and 12 bases lay in between. The CDR3 runs 13 residues. Germline V CDR1 and CDR2: SQVTM, ANQGSEA. CDR3 in DNA: TGCAGCGTCGGACAGCTCCTCCAAGAGACCCAGTACTTC. This gives the protein CSVGQLLQETQYF. The full variable domain, with the rest looked up from reference TRBV29-1 and TRBJ2-5, is SAVISQKPSRDICQRGTSLTIQCQVDSQVTMMFWYRQQPGQSLTLIATANQGSEATYESGFVIDKFPISRPNLTFSTLTVSNMSPEDSSIYLCSVGQLLQETQYFGPGTRLLVL.

V is TRBV4-1 and J is TRBJ2-1; 10 bases are a match to TRBD2. Germline V gives CDR1 MGHRA, CDR2 YSYEKL. This CDR3 contains 18 residues. After removal of 1 base from V and 5 bases from J, the junction contained 11 bases not matched to a gene. CDR3 residues: CASSQGDLLAGFDNEQFF. CDR3 DNA: TGCGCCAGCAGCCAAGGTGACCTACTAGCGGGATTCGACAATGAGCAGTTCTTC.